This T cell receptor beta chain is drawn from a study of cytomegalovirus exposure and HLA in healthy donors (dated by TCRdb to 2016 to 2017). The study in broad terms: According to an earlier analysis of 550 to 700 of the donors, 150 million to 200 million T cells yielded 90 million to 130 million unique TCR beta sequences and around 300 Gb of sequence data. An early release that covered more than 550 HLA-typed donors contained about 300 gigabases of sequencing data and tens of millions of unique TCR sequences. Of the roughly 390 genotyped donors, 81% were placed in the genetic ancestry cluster associated with self-reported Caucasian donors. The study was designed to test whether signatures of past pathogen exposure could be identified by cataloging public T cell receptors. The study profiled the T cell repertoires of around 700 subjects by immunosequencing and related them to cytomegalovirus serostatus. Along with the approximately 700-subject first cohort, a separate validation cohort of over a hundred different subjects was used. High-throughput TCR immunosequencing, statistical association of individual TCRs with disease status, and machine learning were combined to predict cytomegalovirus infection status. A later analysis re-analyzed previously published TCR beta repertoires from about 730 donors and added high-resolution HLA genotyping to study TCR occurrence patterns. Rather than drawing on any new phenotypic data, the later analysis identified candidate immune exposures from TCR beta sequences and the way those sequences occurred across donors. To decide whether each TCR beta V gene segment behaved as functional or pseudogenic, an earlier analysis of some 600 of the donors relied on high-throughput TCR beta sequencing. Donor age, sex, ethnicity and CMV serostatus were compiled alongside the repertoire data. Genome-wide SNP genotypes for about 65% of the roughly 700 donors were used in a later genetic analysis, which treated that subset as a discovery cohort. All discovery cohort repertoires had been generated on a single sequencing platform. HLA typing included class I and class II loci at four-digit resolution. The number of typed donors differed by locus: about 620-630 for A, B, C, DRB1 and DQB1; approximately 530 for DQA1; 606 for DPA1; and around 470 for DPB1. Because of strong linkage in the cohort, 5 or 6 DR-DQ haplotypes were treated as single units for association and clustering. Among 300 to 450 genotyped donors of the cohort, an average of approximately 240,000 unique TCR beta nucleotide sequences were sequenced per donor, roughly 18% of them non-productive. The paper's findings and limits, for the study overall: V-gene and J-gene trimming of TCR beta chains was associated with a missense DCLRE1C variant in a later genetic analysis, and the association was replicated in an independent cohort. In a later analysis, the rate of TCR association differed among HLA loci, with DRB1 alleles having the most associated TCRs and HLA-C alleles having the fewest. In this cohort, only TCR beta chains were sequenced, and detectable features were limited by the absence of alpha or paired-chain data. A group of highly shared sequence variants was considered likely to be a technical artifact of the sequencing pipeline. In a later analysis, most CMV-associated TCR beta chains were found to appear HLA-restricted, with HLA associations seemingly driven largely by CMV exposure. A later genetic analysis reported fewer N-insertions in productive TCRs among donors in an Asian-associated ancestry cluster than the 666-donor mean. A later analysis reported that several top co-occurrence clusters appeared linked to parvovirus B19, influenza, CMV and Epstein-Barr virus. A total of 150 to 200 TCR beta chains were listed by the study as associated with cytomegalovirus. When HLA alleles, especially DR and DQ, strongly co-occurred, TCR associations were difficult to assign to individual alleles. Immune exposure information for the cohort was limited to CMV serostatus. A later analysis associated 16,951 TCR beta sequences with specific HLA alleles at a false discovery rate of 0.05. Roughly uniform sequencing depth across donors was assumed in presence/absence analyses, although this assumption may not hold. Correlated functional status among segregating V segments might reflect linkage disequilibrium, but an unknown experimental factor could not be ruled out. In an earlier analysis of some 640 of the donors, most TCR beta V segments were observed in productive rearrangements about 87% or about 30% of the time, broadly matching IMGT annotations. Seventeen rarely observed V segments, including chromosome 9 orphons, were excluded from the earlier analysis of several hundred of the donors because counts were too low. A further reported finding was that TCR beta sequences accurately predicted the HLA-A and HLA-B alleles for most subjects in the first cohort. The 87-base-pair reads could not distinguish some IMGT-functional V segments, including TRBV6-2 and TRBV6-3, so those segments were excluded. Cytomegalovirus status was reported to be diagnosed by the classifier with high specificity and sensitivity in both the original and validation cohorts. HLA typing was unavailable for some donors at each locus, so association tests used only the typed subset. In a later analysis, HLA-associated TCR beta chains showed more clonal expansion and lower generation probabilities than non-associated chains that were equally common. Across donors, most TCR sequences were observed very rarely, whereas some public TCRs were present in many individuals. In vitro tests confirmed that three of the cytomegalovirus-associated TCR beta chains recognize cytomegalovirus antigens. The authors suggested that the approach could potentially be extended to other disease states and immunological phenotypes.

Preparation of the library involved the immunoSEQ multiplex PCR assay. For the multiplex PCR, a mixture combining 60 forward primers for TCR Vbeta segments and 13 reverse primers for TCR Jbeta segments was used. A multiplex PCR assay on genomic DNA amplified the CDR3 region of rearranged TCR beta genes. The Illumina HiSeq System was used to sequence the amplified TCR beta libraries as 87-base-pair reads. On the study's bioinformatics: A later analysis counted 75 million to 100 million unique TCR beta chains across the 650 to 700 repertoires, and some 11 million of these chains were shared by at least two donors. To remove PCR and sequencing errors, raw reads were error-corrected and collapsed into unique sequences using a nearest-neighbor algorithm that merged closely related sequences. V, D and J gene segments were assigned by aligning CDR3 sequences to IMGT reference sequences. Each retained sequence needed at least a six-nucleotide match to both a V gene segment and a J gene segment. A rearrangement counted as productive if the CDR3 had no stop codons and remained in frame with V and J, and every other rearrangement counted as non-productive. Following IMGT convention, CDR3 was defined as the stretch from the second conserved V-encoded cysteine to the conserved J-encoded phenylalanine. The earlier analysis of about 610 of the donors excluded any sequence lacking an unambiguous match to a single V gene segment. In an earlier analysis of 450 to 700 of the donors, V segments were called functional above 56.7% productive rearrangements and were called segregating when the between-donor standard deviation exceeded 5%. A statistical classification framework was built for diagnosing cytomegalovirus status from the catalog of TCR beta chain sequences. A later analysis assigned V and J genes by comparing TCR nucleotide sequences with IMGT/GENE-DB human TR gene sequences. A later analysis assigned CDR3 sequences and most-parsimonious VDJ recombination scenarios with the TCRdist pipeline. In a later analysis, every TCR beta chain was defined by the combination of its CDR3 amino acid sequence and its V-gene family, and reads without a unique V-gene family were dropped. As a way to deal with suspected cross-contamination and a sequencing artifact, a later analysis dropped nearly 600 nucleotide sequences that were highly shared and had low generation probability. A later analysis calculated a clonal expansion index for each public chain from normalized within-repertoire ranks of inferred template counts. A later analysis computed generation probabilities with a VDJ recombination model fitted to out-of-frame rearrangements, and checked the results against IGoR. In a later analysis, hypergeometric tests were used to score TCR-TCR, TCR-HLA and TCR-CMV co-occurrence, with a repertoire-size bias correction applied to TCR pairs. To estimate false discovery rates, a later analysis permuted the HLA or CMV assignments 20 times. In a later analysis, co-occurring TCRs were grouped using DBSCAN, with TCRdist sequence similarity added in when clustering inside HLA-allele-positive subsets. Co-occurrence clustering excluded repertoires with fewer than 30,000 or more than 120,000 public chains, plus five with anomalous nucleotide sharing. TCRdb obtained this table from immuneACCESS and retained in-frame rearrangements with V and J assigned. These tables miss some clones; where compared with another copy, unresolved V genes account for less than half of the shortfall, and the remainder is unexplained. For V, J and clone size, that table is used; D and trimming come from the DNA. Counted in this sample were about 160,000 clones; around 84% of them appeared once. The top ten hold less than 2% of the sample.

The V end gives up 2 bases and the J end 1 base, leaving 6 bases in the junction not matched to a gene. From its cysteine to its phenylalanine, the CDR3 spans 16 amino acids. The DNA shown is the 48-base CDR3, in frame from base 1. As encoded in the germline V gene (reference sequence), CDR1 is SEHNR while CDR2 is FQNEAQ. For this clone: Its target antigen remains unknown. It has no much larger one-base neighbor in the sample; base qualities were not kept.

The cohort comprised fewer than 750 healthy bone marrow donors. All cohort members were sampled while nominally healthy, although unrecorded immune exposures were likely present. The donor tested CMV seronegative and was one of the 352 seronegative cohort members. A peripheral blood sample was collected from each donor, and TCR beta sequencing was performed on peripheral blood mononuclear cells. The Qiagen DNeasy Blood Extraction Kit was used to extract genomic DNA from the blood cell samples. The sequence joins TRBV7-9 to TRBJ2-5, with TRBD2 matching 8 junction bases. The TCR sequence derives from a man in his late teens or twenties in good health and CMV-seronegative. The sequenced material came from PBMCs. The CDR3 region: CASSLKTSGRQETQYF. The nucleotide sequence reads TGTGCCAGCAGCTTAAAAACTAGCGGACGCCAAGAGACCCAGTACTTC.